This TCR beta chain comes out of a study of molecular identifiers for immune sequencing clone quantification (dated by TCRdb to between 2017 and 2018). Describing the broader study: For a replicate experiment, the RNA from either about 20,000 or 100,000 naive CD8 T cells was divided into five aliquots, and four of those aliquots went on to sequencing. This methods study benchmarked molecular-identifier clustering-based TCR repertoire sequencing (MIDCIRS) and TCR RNA copy counting, using CD8 T cells to do so. General conclusions and limits of the study: Highly expanded clone sizes could be underestimated if identical TCR molecules share a barcode. When barcode sub-clustering was not used, chimeric consensus sequences inflated TCR diversity, with chimeras reaching as high as 47%. Modeling gave about 3.3 recovered TCR RNA copies per cell versus around 10 by digital PCR, implying about 30% capture efficiency. Spiked-in Jurkat TCR RNA equal to a single cell's worth was reported to be detectable even within 1,200,000 naive CD8 T cells. Clones above 20 RNA copies held over 98% of molecules in CMV-specific effector cells but under 1% in naive cells. The naive libraries included spiked-in Jurkat TCR RNA (around 10 copies' worth), and this RNA is not part of the donor repertoire.

This clonotype was counted only a few times. Its antigen remains unidentified. Per-nucleotide qualities are absent, and no much larger clonotype sits a single base away. Library preparation used PCR. Sequencer: NextSeq 500. Bulk TCR libraries were generated as previously described, with the TCR primers listed in Table S5 used. Purification of total RNA was performed with the Qiagen AllPrep DNA/RNA kit. Before analysis, reads from multiple sequencing runs of the same library were pooled. For the original study's pipeline: Only reads with exact TCR constant sequence were kept, trimmed to 150 nt, and grouped by their 12-nt molecular barcodes. Reads inside each barcode group were sub-clustered using a 15% Levenshtein threshold, and a quality-weighted consensus sequence was constructed for each RNA molecule. Non-functional sequences were excluded, and lower-count sequences lying one edit away from another sequence were also excluded. On the basis of fitting two negative binomial distributions, barcode sub-clusters with fewer than 20% of the maximum read count were discarded. TCRdb handled the public reads itself, with Q25 trimming in fastp and clone calling in MiXCR, and kept productive beta chains. One record per CDR3 amino acid sequence lists the most common genes and DNA. The V and J calls and clone size come from TCRdb's table, not from the authors' own analysis. Counted in this sample were 300,000 to 400,000 distinct CDR3 sequences; 24% of them appeared once. Together, the top ten hold about 0.74% of the sample.

Libraries of naive CD8 T cells were generated from around 20,000 to 990,000 sorted cells, with 10%, 30% or 50% of the purified RNA used. On a BD FACSAria II, naive CD8 T cells were FACS-sorted as CD8+CD4-CCR7+CD45RA+ and collected into RLT Plus buffer. To test detection sensitivity, Jurkat RNA equivalent to under 12 TCR copies was spiked into samples of roughly 17,000-1,000,000 naive CD8 T cells. CD8 T cells were enriched with RosetteSep CD8+ T Cell Enrichment Cocktail and Ficoll-Paque, followed by ACK red cell lysis. The germline V gene gives CDR1 as SGHRS and CDR2 as YFSETQ. The junction shows trimming of 6 bases on V and 5 bases on J, plus 18 bases between the germline ends. The CDR3 contains 14 residues, cysteine and phenylalanine counted. Here the CDR3 DNA is all that survives: 42 bases in frame from base 1.

The source is a human donor in good health. Some libraries in this study had Jurkat cell RNA spiked in. Recombination linked TRBV5-1 to TRBJ2-7; the D assignment is uncertain and may be TRBD1 or TRBD2, with 5 bases supporting each. Sequenced input: naive CD8+ T cells from blood, with Jurkat cell RNA spiked in. This specimen's cell subset or site label, interpreted: FACS-sorted CD8+CD4-CCR7+CD45RA+ naive T cells. This receptor has the CDR3 CASNFPGTRNEQYF. Read as DNA, the sequence is TGCGCCAGCAACTTTCCAGGGACGAGGAACGAGCAGTACTTC. Outside the CDR3, residues come from the reference TRBV5-1 and TRBJ2-7 proteins, so the full variable domain is: KAGVTQTPRYLIKTRGQQVTLSCSPISGHRSVSWYQQTPGQGLQFLFEYFSETQRNKGNFPGRFSGRQFSNSRSEMNVSTLELGDSALYLCASNFPGTRNEQYFGPGTRLTVT.